This entry lists 15 T cell receptor beta chains sequenced from one sample in a study of neurological immune-mediated disorders. MiXCR, run by TCRdb on the 5' RACE reads, gives a single entry per CDR3 protein. The sample lists 60,000 or so distinct CDR3 sequences, 3% to 4% occurring once. Material for sequencing was PBMCs. Receptors were obtained from an older woman with multiple sclerosis.

This clonotype was seen many times. This chain links TRBV28 with TRBJ1-2; 8 bases agree with TRBD1. With 8 bases clipped from V and 2 bases from J, the junction kept 10 bases outside the gene matches. Germline lookup yields CDR1 MDHEN and CDR2 SYDVKM. The CDR3 is 15 amino acids. Here the CDR3 DNA reads TGTGCCAGCGATCCCGGGACAGGCCGAAACTATGGCTACACCTTC. Translation gives CASDPGTGRNYGYTF.

This clonotype was observed a handful of times. The chain employs TRBV27 and TRBJ1-2; D is ambiguous. V was trimmed by 3 bases and J by 6 bases, leaving 11 bases between them. Per germline, CDR1 MNHEY and CDR2 SMNVEV (reference sequence). The CDR3 extends over 13 amino acids. CDR3 sequence: CASSFAGLDGYTF. The DNA of the CDR3 is TGTGCCAGCAGTTTTGCGGGGTTGGATGGCTACACCTTC.

Many counts were recorded for this clonotype. This chain links TRBV3-1 with TRBJ2-3, with 11 bases fitting TRBD2. The CDR3 runs to 14 residues. The V gene end was trimmed by 2 bases and the J gene end by 5 bases; junction bases not matched to a gene: 0. Germline V gives CDR1 LGHDT, CDR2 YNNKEL (reference sequence). CDR3 sequence (DNA): TGTGCCAGCAGCCAACTAGCGGGAGGAGATACGCAGTATTTT. Translation gives CASSQLAGGDTQYF.

This clonotype showed up just a few times. A clone one base away is much larger, so this may be a read error. The chain combines TRBV28 with TRBJ1-1; D perhaps matches TRBD1 (6 bases). The CDR3 loop spans 14 amino acids. Looked up from germline, CDR1 is MDHEN and CDR2 is SYDVKM. V lost 5 bases to trimming and J lost 2 bases, with 12 bases between them. The DNA of the CDR3 is TGTGCCAGCAGTCACGGGGGGGGCAACACTGAAGCTTTCTTT. Its protein product is CASSHGGGNTEAFF.

This clonotype was seen more than once but under ten times. The V and J genes are TRBV7-6 and TRBJ2-1; TRBD1 agrees at 7 bases. V lost 5 bases to trimming and J lost 8 bases; unmatched junction nucleotides: 12. Looked up from germline, CDR1 is SGHVS and CDR2 is FNYEAQ. CDR3 size: 15 residues. CDR3 nucleotides: TGTGCCAGCAGCCCACAGGGGTTTGCGTTGTATGAGCAGTTCTTC. Translating it yields CASSPQGFALYEQFF.

This clonotype was seen at least ten times. The genes are TRBV2 and TRBJ2-1; D is unresolved. CDR1 is SNHLY and CDR2 is FYNNEI in the germline V gene. V gave up 6 bases and J gave up 6 bases, with 12 bases separating them. This CDR3 is 13 amino acids long. Here the CDR3 reads CASSGPPLNEQFF. In DNA form, the CDR3 reads TGTGCCAGCAGCGGGCCTCCCCTCAATGAGCAGTTCTTC.

This clonotype was picked up many times. The chain uses TRBV20-1 and TRBJ2-1, with TRBD2 as a possible D gene (6 bases). The CDR3 has 14 residues. Per the germline V gene, CDR1 is DFQATT and CDR2 is SNEGSKA (reference sequence). V was pared by 8 bases and J by 4 bases, with 18 bases between. CDR3 amino acids: CSSMGGALYNEQFF. CDR3 in DNA: TGCAGTTCGATGGGGGGTGCTCTTTACAATGAGCAGTTCTTC.

There are many counts of this clonotype. An end of the junction does not agree with germline; a read error may underlie this. The chain is built from TRBV20-1 and TRBJ1-2; D not certain. The CDR3 spans 11 residues. From germline, CDR1 is DFQATT and CDR2 SNEGSKA (reference sequence). CDR3 in DNA: TGCAGTGCTAGAGATGAGGCGGCAGGCATCTTC. This gives the protein CSARDEAAGIF.

This clonotype occurred many times. CDR3 nucleotides: TGTGCCAGCAGCTTCGATAGCGGGAGGAGCACCGGGGAGCTGTTTTTT. Protein sequence: CASSFDSGRSTGELFF. The chain combines TRBV7-2 with TRBJ2-2; 10 bases are shared with TRBD2. The CDR3 runs 16 residues. The germline CDR1 and CDR2 sequences are SGHTA and FQGNSA. V trimming: 3 bases; J trimming: 4 bases; junction bases outside the gene matches: 5.

This clonotype was picked up many times. The chain is built from TRBV10-3 and TRBJ2-3; tentative D call: TRBD1 (6 bases). V dropped 4 bases and J dropped 0 bases, with 17 bases sitting between them. Germline CDR1 is ENHRY and CDR2 is SYGVKD. The CDR3 is 17 residues long. The CDR3 DNA is TGTGCCATCAGTGCCCGAACAGGGCAGGGAAGCACAGATACGCAGTATTTT. Translation gives CAISARTGQGSTDTQYF.

In its sample, this clonotype was seen many times. The chain recombines TRBV5-1 with TRBJ1-2; a possible D gene is TRBD1 (6 bases). The CDR3 length is 17 residues. Deletions cut 0 bases from V and 0 bases from J, with 15 bases between. Germline values: CDR1 SGHRS, CDR2 YFSETQ. CDR3 coding DNA: TGCGCCAGCAGCTTGGAAGGACAGATTTCAGCTAACTATGGCTACACCTTC. This gives the protein CASSLEGQISANYGYTF.

This clonotype was recorded many times. The chain joins TRBV20-1 to TRBJ2-7; 10 bases are shared with TRBD1. The CDR3 length is 15 residues. The V segment lost 6 bases and the J segment 4 bases; nucleotides outside the gene matches: 12. Per the germline V gene, CDR1 is DFQATT and CDR2 is SNEGSKA (reference sequence). For the CDR3, the DNA is TGCAGTGCCCCGAGACAGGGGGCCATTTCATACGAGCAGTACTTC. Encoded protein: CSAPRQGAISYEQYF.

This clonotype was counted many times. This chain joins TRBV20-1 and TRBJ2-1; TRBD2 aligns across 13 bases. V shed 4 bases, J shed 9 bases, and the junction held 12 bases outside the gene matches. The germline V gene has CDR1 DFQATT and CDR2 SNEGSKA (reference sequence). The CDR3 totals 16 residues. CDR3 amino acids: CSATPLGLAGFVEQFF. Written as DNA, the CDR3 is TGCAGTGCTACCCCTTTGGGACTAGCGGGATTCGTTGAGCAGTTCTTC.

This clonotype was seen many times. CDR3 in amino acids: CATSTLQAEAEAFF. The CDR3 DNA sequence: TGTGCCACCAGCACCCTACAGGCCGAGGCGGAGGCTTTCTTT. J is TRBJ1-1 and V is TRBV15; D is perhaps TRBD1 (5 bases). Germline V CDR1 and CDR2: LNHNV, YYDKDF (reference sequence). The CDR3 runs to 14 residues. The V end was cut by 4 bases, the J end by 11 bases, with 20 bases between.

This clonotype has a count of ten or more. The J gene is TRBJ2-5, the V gene TRBV6-6; D may be TRBD1 (6 bases). The germline V and J ends were trimmed by 6 bases and 2 bases, with 13 bases remaining between them. The germline gives CDR1 MNHNY, CDR2 SVGAGI (reference sequence). The CDR3 consists of 14 residues. The CDR3 bases are TGTGCCAGCAGCCCCCCGGGACAACAAGAGACCCAGTACTTC. This sequence encodes CASSPPGQQETQYF.